A single sample is the source of the 20 T cell receptor beta chains below, sequenced in a study of blood T cell repertoires in COVID-19. Using immunoSEQ multiplex PCR, the repertoire was profiled, and TCRdb retains in-frame clones only, with some absent. This table holds some 270,000 clones, over 85% found once. Material: PBMCs or T cells enriched from blood (not recorded which). The receptor set was obtained from a woman in her sixties or seventies who had recovered from COVID-19.

V gene TRBV7-9 combines with J gene TRBJ2-2; TRBD2 matches at 14 bases. There are 17 residues in the CDR3. J was trimmed by 6 bases and V by 5 bases; bases with no gene match: 8. Germline values: CDR1 SEHNR, CDR2 FQNEAQ (reference sequence). The CDR3 DNA is TGTGCCAGCAGCAAACGACTAGCGGGGGGGCTCGCCGGGGAGCTGTTTTTT. It codes for CASSKRLAGGLAGELFF. Supplemented by reference TRBV7-9 and TRBJ2-2, the full variable domain reads DTGVSQNPRHKITKRGQNVTFRCDPISEHNRLYWYRQTLGQGPEFLTYFQNEAQLEKSRLLSDRFSAERPKGSFSTLEIQRTEQGDSAMYLCASSKRLAGGLAGELFFGEGSRLTVL.

CDR3 in DNA: TGTGCCAGCAGCCAATCGGGCACAGATACGCAGTATTTT. Its protein is CASSQSGTDTQYF. The chain couples TRBV3-1 (or the pseudogene TRBV3-2) to TRBJ2-3; D gene ambiguous. The CDR3 is 13 residues long. V gave up 2 bases and J gave up 1 base, with 4 bases separating them. Germline CDR1 and CDR2: LGHDT and YNNKEL (reference sequence).

This clone was observed a single time. The chain combines TRBV4-1 with TRBJ1-1; D is unresolved. The CDR3 is made up of 15 amino acids. The V and J ends lost 0 bases and 9 bases respectively, with 17 bases between them. Germline CDR1 is MGHRA and CDR2 is YSYEKL. CDR3 loop: CASSQDRRDPPQAFF. In DNA form, the CDR3 reads TGCGCCAGCAGCCAAGATCGTCGGGATCCTCCTCAAGCTTTCTTT.

By share, this clone ranks as medium-sized. The chain links TRBV6-1 to TRBJ2-7, with 12 bases fitting TRBD2. The V gene end was trimmed by 3 bases and the J gene end by 2 bases; junction bases not matched to a gene: 2. The CDR3 has 15 residues. The V gene's germline CDR1 is MNHNS and CDR2 SASEGT. CDR3 amino acids: CASSETSGGPYEQYF. The DNA of the CDR3 is TGTGCCAGCAGTGAGACTAGCGGGGGCCCCTACGAGCAGTACTTC.

This clone has more than one count but fewer than ten. The chain links TRBV6-6 to TRBJ1-4; no clear D gene. Germline CDR1 reads MNHNY; CDR2 reads SVGAGI (reference sequence). V lost 2 bases and J lost 0, with 10 bases in between. The CDR3 runs 16 residues. CDR3 residues: CASSYAAAATNEKLFF. The CDR3 DNA reads as TGTGCCAGCAGTTACGCGGCGGCTGCAACTAATGAAAAACTGTTTTTT.

Written as DNA, the CDR3 is TGTGCCAGCAGTTTCGACAGGGGGCAAACAGGAGGCTACACCTTC. It encodes CASSFDRGQTGGYTF. The chain couples TRBV2 to TRBJ1-2; 10 bases agree with TRBD1. Trimming removed 5 bases from V and 8 bases from J; junction bases left unmatched: 11. CDR1 is SNHLY and CDR2 is FYNNEI in the germline V gene. The CDR3 contains 15 residues.

V and J are TRBV7-9 and TRBJ2-1; 10 bases agree with TRBD2. With V trimmed by 1 base and J by 7 bases, 7 bases remained unmatched. The CDR3 length is 16 residues. Germline V gene lookup returns CDR1 SEHNR and CDR2 FQNEAQ (reference sequence). CDR3 nucleotides: TGTGCCAGCAGCTTAGTAGCGGGAGGAGCGGGGAATGAGCAGTTCTTC. This encodes CASSLVAGGAGNEQFF.

The rearrangement uses TRBV5-1 and TRBJ2-5; 8 positions agree with TRBD2. J gave up 4 bases and V 0 bases, and 8 bases lay outside the gene matches. In germline, CDR1 is SGHRS, CDR2 YFSETQ. CDR3 length equals 16 residues. CDR3 nucleotides: TGCGCCAGCAGCTTGGTGTTGGCTAGCGGGCCAGAGACCCAGTACTTC. Protein sequence: CASSLVLASGPETQYF. Variable domain in full (rest from reference TRBV5-1 and TRBJ2-5): KAGVTQTPRYLIKTRGQQVTLSCSPISGHRSVSWYQQTPGQGLQFLFEYFSETQRNKGNFPGRFSGRQFSNSRSEMNVSTLELGDSALYLCASSLVLASGPETQYFGPGTRLLVL.

The CDR3 nucleotides read TGTGCCAGCAGTTCCGGGACTAACTATGGCTACACCTTC. This sequence encodes CASSSGTNYGYTF. The V and J genes are TRBV28 and TRBJ1-2; D is unresolved. V lost 4 bases and J lost 0, with 6 bases in between. The germline V gene has CDR1 MDHEN and CDR2 SYDVKM. CDR3 length: 13 amino acids.

This sequence joins TRBV27 and TRBJ1-5, with TRBD1 matching over 7 bases. V trimming: 5 bases; J trimming: 0 bases; junction bases outside the gene matches: 10. In germline, CDR1 is MNHEY, CDR2 SMNVEV (reference sequence). The CDR3 covers 17 residues. This CDR3 reads CASSTSHRGDSNQPQHF. DNA for the CDR3: TGTGCCAGCAGTACTTCTCACAGGGGCGATAGCAATCAGCCCCAGCATTTT.

This rearrangement joins TRBV7-8 to TRBJ1-5, with D hard to call. The length of the CDR3 is 14 residues. CDR1 is SGHVS and CDR2 is FQNEAQ in the germline V gene. V shed 4 bases and J shed 9 bases, with 16 bases lying between them. CDR3 in DNA: TGTGCCAGCAGCTATCCGGACCGAGAGGGGCCCCAGCATTTT. Residues: CASSYPDREGPQHF.

The rearrangement uses TRBV5-5 and TRBJ1-2; D is unresolved. V was clipped by 4 bases and J by 4 bases, with 8 bases between them. The germline CDR1 and CDR2 sequences are SGHKS and YYEKEE (reference sequence). This CDR3 comprises 12 residues. The CDR3 DNA sequence: TGTGCCAGCAGCCCCACTGGCTATGGCTACACCTTC. As protein: CASSPTGYGYTF. Together with reference TRBV5-5 and TRBJ1-2, the CDR3 gives the full variable domain: DAGVTQSPTHLIKTRGQQVTLRCSPISGHKSVSWYQQVLGQGPQFIFQYYEKEERGRGNFPDRFSARQFPNYSSELNVNALLLGDSALYLCASSPTGYGYTFGSGTRLTVV.

The rearrangement uses TRBV5-4 and TRBJ2-7, with D tentatively TRBD2 (7 bases). The V gene's germline CDR1 is SGHNT and CDR2 YYREEE (reference sequence). V was pared by 0 bases and J by 2 bases, with 9 bases between. The CDR3 sequence is 14 residues long. The CDR3 sequence is CASSLAGGTYEQYF. In nucleotides, the CDR3 is TGTGCCAGCAGCTTGGCGGGGGGCACCTACGAGCAGTACTTC.

V gene TRBV27 combines with J gene TRBJ2-7; D possibly corresponds to TRBD2 (5 bases). Trimming took off 8 bases at V and 3 bases at J, with 11 bases between the two ends. Germline CDR1 and CDR2: MNHEY and SMNVEV (reference sequence). CDR3 size: 12 residues. In DNA form, the CDR3 reads TGTGCCAGCCGGAGGACCTTCTACGAGCAGTACTTC. Encoded protein: CASRRTFYEQYF.

The chain combines TRBV5-1 with TRBJ1-1, with 8 nucleotides matching TRBD1. The CDR3 extends over 15 amino acids. V lost 3 bases to trimming and J lost 1 base; unmatched junction nucleotides: 5. Looked up from germline, CDR1 is SGHRS and CDR2 is YFSETQ. The CDR3 region is CASSSQGTGNTEAFF. In nucleotides, the CDR3 is TGCGCCAGCAGCTCCCAAGGGACAGGGAACACTGAAGCTTTCTTT.

The chain combines TRBV30 with TRBJ1-5; no definite D call. CDR1 GTSNPN and CDR2 SVGIG come from the germline V gene (reference sequence). CDR3 length: 13 residues. With 2 bases removed from V and 6 bases from J, the gap between germline ends came to 11 bases. The CDR3 sequence is CAWSWAEGQPQHF. CDR3 nucleotide sequence: TGTGCCTGGAGTTGGGCAGAAGGTCAGCCCCAGCATTTT.

The chain employs TRBV20-1 and TRBJ1-1, with D unresolved. Germline V gene sequence: CDR1 DFQATT, CDR2 SNEGSKA (reference sequence). The V end lost 3 bases, the J end lost 0 bases, and 14 bases lay between the germline ends. CDR3 size: 15 residues. Written as DNA, the CDR3 is TGCAGTGCTAGTTGGGCAGGAAACATGAACACTGAAGCTTTCTTT. Protein: CSASWAGNMNTEAFF.

This clone was seen more than once but under ten times. The chain joins TRBV25-1 to TRBJ2-5; a possible D gene is TRBD2 (5 bases). V gave up 5 bases and J gave up 0 bases, with 10 bases separating them. CDR1 is MGHDK, CDR2 SYGVNS, per germline. The CDR3 loop spans 14 amino acids. The CDR3 DNA follows: TGTGCCAGCAGTCTAACTAGATACCAAGAGACCCAGTACTTC. As protein: CASSLTRYQETQYF.

The CDR3 coding sequence is TGTGCCAGCAGCGCGAACAGGGGGAGCACAGATACGCAGTATTTT. Protein product: CASSANRGSTDTQYF. The chain joins TRBV9 to TRBJ2-3, with 8 bases lining up with TRBD1. The CDR3 contains 15 residues. With 3 bases clipped from V and 0 bases from J, the junction kept 3 bases outside the gene matches. CDR1 is SGDLS, CDR2 YYNGEE, per germline.

The chain couples TRBV5-1 to TRBJ2-7; 9 bases match TRBD2. This CDR3 region has 17 residues. Germline V gene data show CDR1 as SGHRS and CDR2 as YFSETQ. V shed 1 base, J shed 0 bases, and the junction held 8 bases outside the gene matches. The CDR3 region has the DNA TGCGCCAGCAGCTTGCCCGCTAGCGGGATTCCCTCCTACGAGCAGTACTTC. Residues: CASSLPASGIPSYEQYF.